This T cell receptor beta chain came from a study of T cell responses to AZD1222 COVID-19 vaccine (dated by TCRdb to the early 2020s). Describing the broader study: AZD1222 recipients given second doses at about 4 weeks or at about 12 weeks were pooled, since spike-specific TCR depth and breadth were not found to differ between the two schedules. Enrollment into the trials was organized by age into subgroups of 18-55, 56-69 and 70-plus years, and those subgroups contained around 150, 28 and 57 TCR-sequenced participants, respectively. TCR sequencing covered fewer than 250 trial participants: nearly 210 given two doses of AZD1222 and approximately 26 given two doses of MenACWY control vaccine. General conclusions and limits of the study: Because no samples from the day 14 peak response were available, repertoires could be characterized only after the peak T cell response. Reportedly, almost half of the unique spike-specific TCRs recognized epitopes lying outside the regions that are mutated in the B.1.351 and B.1.1.7 variants. CD4 TCRs associated with the vaccine covered the entire spike protein, and the dominant responses were in regions 160-218 and 743-854. A significant rise in spike-specific TCR breadth and depth was observed after two AZD1222 doses relative to day 0 and relative to MenACWY recipients. Most participants were white British and females outnumbered males, and the authors suggested that clonal diversity may have been underestimated. Conclusions about previously exposed vaccinees are limited because only six or seven AZD1222 recipients were SARS-CoV-2 seropositive at baseline. In the small 56-69-year group, the increase in depth fell short of significance, most likely because of low power.

The CDR3 regions of human TCRbeta chains were subjected to immunosequencing. The published analysis was carried out like this. Repertoire TCRs were matched against a reference library of SARS-CoV-2-specific TCRs generated with the MIRA antigen-specificity platform. Breadth was defined as the fraction of unique TCRs that were SARS-CoV-2-associated. Depth was defined as the fraction of total T cells that were SARS-CoV-2-associated. Using the MIRA data, every spike-specific TCR was mapped to the spike region that the TCR reacted to and assigned to either a CD4 or a CD8 class. Log10-transformed breadth and depth values were compared by one-way ANOVA with Sidak's multiple comparisons tests. TCRdb carries this immuneACCESS record with in-frame sequences only. Its versions omit some clonotypes, under half of them owing to an unresolved V gene in the studies checked, with the rest unexplained. Clone size and V and J calls were adopted from that table, with D and trimming inferred from the DNA. In this sample the table shows some 140,000 clones, approximately 90% of which occur a single time. The ten largest clones add up to around 2.7% of the sample.

What the time point label conveys for this sample: baseline before first vaccination. Vaccinee samples were obtained from the UK trials COV001 and COV002, which included a single-blind randomized controlled phase 2/3 trial of AZD1222 (ChAdOx1 nCoV-19) in healthy adults. Trial participant PBMC samples were collected at day 0 and day 28 after the second dose for TCRbeta chain sequencing. With respect to this clone: It has no known antigen specificity. No clone much larger than this one lies a single base away; base qualities are absent.

Deletion took 4 bases off V and 5 bases off J, with a span of 11 bases between the germline ends. Spanning cysteine to phenylalanine, the CDR3 consists of 13 amino acids. Solely the CDR3 DNA is kept, with 39 bases framed from the first base. CDR1 and CDR2 are read off the germline V gene as SGHRS and YFSETQ. The receptor comes from an adult in good health. This sample comprised peripheral blood, obtained on day 0 of AZD1222 vaccination. The chain uses TRBV5-1 and TRBJ2-3, with no D gene named confidently. The CDR3 region: CASSRSPGDTQYF. The nucleotide sequence is TGCGCCAGCAGCCGGTCCCCCGGAGATACGCAGTATTTT.